A selection of T cell receptor beta chains follows, all from one sample in a study of neoadjuvant nivolumab and ipilimumab in lung cancer. Measured with immunoSEQ multiplex PCR; TCRdb has only the in-frame clones, and not every one. The table records more than 15,000 clones, under 85% of them present only once. The input for sequencing was tumor tissue, taken after neoadjuvant nivolumab, alone or with ipilimumab, at or shortly before surgery. Receptor source: an adult with non-small cell lung cancer. The CDR3 runs from the conserved cysteine through the conserved F or W. A D gene is named only where the DNA matches it firmly. Size values are once, few and many counts, or a class for expanded clones, and some rows have none.

d_gene	abundance	v_gene	j_gene	CDR3aa	CDR3nt
TRBD1	-	TRBV5-6	TRBJ2-7	CASSFRTGGVYEQYF	TGTGCCAGCAGCTTCAGGACAGGGGGCGTCTACGAGCAGTACTTC
-	-	TRBV7-2	TRBJ2-7	CASSLGQPTLSYEQYF	TGTGCCAGCAGCCTCGGACAGCCTACACTCTCCTACGAGCAGTACTTC
-	-	TRBV4-3	TRBJ2-1	CASSQDRNNEQFF	TGCGCCAGCAGCCAAGACCGGAACAATGAGCAGTTCTTC
-	few	TRBV11-2	TRBJ2-5	CASSHLLETQYF	TGTGCCAGCAGCCATCTACTAGAGACCCAGTACTTC
TRBD2	-	TRBV11-3	TRBJ2-5	CASSLEAGAQETQYF	TGTGCCAGCAGCTTAGAAGCGGGGGCCCAAGAGACCCAGTACTTC
-	-	TRBV6-1	TRBJ1-2	CASSAGRGYTF	TGTGCCAGCAGTGCCGGGCGAGGCTACACCTTC
-	-	TRBV10-2	TRBJ1-5	CASSEPTGVNQPQHF	TGCGCCAGCAGTGAGCCGACGGGGGTCAATCAGCCCCAGCATTTT
TRBD2	-	TRBV7-7	TRBJ2-2	CASSPGAGGPGTGELFF	TGTGCCAGCAGCCCGGGAGCGGGGGGGCCGGGCACCGGGGAGCTGTTTTTT
TRBD1	few	TRBV5-4	TRBJ1-2	CASSTPGQGQVGYTF	TGTGCCAGCAGCACTCCGGGACAGGGTCAAGTCGGCTACACCTTC
TRBD2	-	TRBV5-1	TRBJ2-7	CASSSKKLAGSYEQYF	TGCGCCAGCAGCTCAAAAAAATTAGCGGGGTCCTACGAGCAGTACTTC
-	-	TRBV28	TRBJ2-1	CASTPEAYNEQFF	TGTGCCAGCACGCCGGAGGCCTACAATGAGCAGTTCTTC
-	once	TRBV5-4	TRBJ2-5	CASSFGGLGETQYF	TGTGCCAGCAGCTTCGGGGGGCTGGGGGAGACCCAGTACTTC
TRBD2	few	TRBV7-9	TRBJ2-7	CASSSSGGQQYF	TGTGCCAGCTCCTCTAGCGGGGGCCAGCAGTACTTC
-	-	TRBV29-1	TRBJ2-3	CSVETGSTDTQYF	TGCAGCGTTGAAACAGGGAGCACAGATACGCAGTATTTT
TRBD2	-	TRBV7-2	TRBJ2-5	CASSSQTSAGETQYF	TGTGCCAGCAGCTCCCAGACTAGCGCGGGGGAGACCCAGTACTTC
-	medium-sized	TRBV9	TRBJ1-1	CASSTGHLNTEAFF	TGTGCCAGCAGCACCGGACACCTGAACACTGAAGCTTTCTTT
-	-	TRBV6-5	TRBJ2-2	CASSFLYRGTGELFF	TGTGCCAGCAGTTTTCTTTACCGGGGCACCGGGGAGCTGTTTTTT
-	medium-sized	TRBV6-5	TRBJ1-5	CASMIQRSQPQHF	TGTGCCAGCATGATACAAAGGAGTCAGCCCCAGCATTTT
TRBD2	-	TRBV7-2	TRBJ2-2	CASNGGGHIGELFF	TGTGCCAGCAATGGCGGGGGGCATATCGGGGAGCTGTTTTTT
-	few	TRBV7-9	TRBJ1-5	CASSRGGYSNQPQHF	TGTGCCAGCAGCCGGGGAGGTTATAGCAATCAGCCCCAGCATTTT
-	few	TRBV18	TRBJ2-5	CASSPPRGWTETQYF	TGTGCCAGCTCACCACCTCGAGGGTGGACGGAGACCCAGTACTTC
-	-	TRBV7-2	TRBJ1-5	CASSPRVAGANQPQHF	TGTGCCAGCAGCCCGAGGGTGGCAGGGGCAAACCAGCCCCAGCATTTT
-	once	TRBV2	TRBJ1-2	CASLLRVGGYTF	TGTGCCAGCCTCCTCAGGGTAGGCGGCTACACCTTC
TRBD2	medium-sized	TRBV7-2	TRBJ2-5	CASSSGGYQETQYF	TGTGCCAGCAGCTCCGGGGGGTACCAAGAGACCCAGTACTTC
TRBD2	-	TRBV19	TRBJ2-1	CASSPGLAGPYNEQFF	TGTGCCAGTAGTCCCGGACTAGCGGGGCCGTACAATGAGCAGTTCTTC
-	-	TRBV5-1	TRBJ2-1	CASSFPQQYNEQFF	TGCGCCAGCAGCTTTCCTCAGCAATACAATGAGCAGTTCTTC
-	-	TRBV18	TRBJ2-5	CASSPGGGEETQYF	TGTGCCAGCTCACCAGGGGGGGGCGAGGAGACCCAGTACTTC
-	-	TRBV18	TRBJ1-5	CASSSEGNQPQHF	TGTGCCAGCTCGTCGGAAGGTAATCAGCCCCAGCATTTT
-	few	TRBV27	TRBJ1-3	CASSPDSVPVTIYF	TGTGCCAGCAGTCCAGACAGTGTTCCGGTCACCATATATTTT
TRBD2	-	TRBV15	TRBJ2-3	CATSRDRGWESGGPADTQYF	TGTGCCACCAGCAGAGACAGGGGGTGGGAGAGCGGGGGGCCGGCGGATACGCAGTATTTT
-	-	TRBV4-1	TRBJ2-3	CASSQDMAGAAGGDTQYF	TGCGCCAGCAGCCAAGATATGGCAGGGGCCGCTGGTGGAGATACGCAGTATTTT
-	-	TRBV6-5	TRBJ1-6	CASSYLGPYNSPLHF	TGTGCCAGCAGTTACTTGGGGCCCTATAATTCACCCCTCCACTTT
-	-	TRBV25-1	TRBJ1-6	CENSPLHF	TGTGAGAATTCACCCCTCCACTTT